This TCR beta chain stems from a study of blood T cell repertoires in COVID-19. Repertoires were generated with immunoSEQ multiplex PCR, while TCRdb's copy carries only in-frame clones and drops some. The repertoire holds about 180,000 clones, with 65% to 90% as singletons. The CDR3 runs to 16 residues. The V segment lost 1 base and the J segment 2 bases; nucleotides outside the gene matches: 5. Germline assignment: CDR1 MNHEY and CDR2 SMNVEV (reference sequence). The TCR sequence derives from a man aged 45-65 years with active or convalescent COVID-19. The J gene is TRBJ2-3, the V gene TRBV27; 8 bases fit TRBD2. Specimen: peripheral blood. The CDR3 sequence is CASSLLAGSFTDTQYF. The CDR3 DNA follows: TGTGCCAGCAGTTTATTAGCGGGATCCTTCACAGATACGCAGTATTTT.